This T cell receptor beta chain is from a study of T and B cells in COVID-19 patients. Background on the study: Recovered patients mostly had mild to moderate COVID-19 managed as outpatients.

Each TRB amplification used about 250-550 ng of genomic DNA from blood. BIOMED2 TRB-A/B primer pools were used in multiplex TRB PCR. From the multiplex PCR reads, TCRdb called clonotypes with MiXCR, one entry per CDR3 protein. The sample has 4,000 to 5,000 distinct CDR3 sequences; approximately 30% are singletons. This CDR3 has 14 residues. V was clipped by 6 bases and J by 3 bases, with 16 bases between them. In germline, CDR1 is DFQATT, CDR2 SNEGSKA (reference sequence). The V gene is TRBV20-1, the J gene TRBJ2-3; D is perhaps TRBD1 (6 bases). The clonotype comes from a human donor with active COVID-19. The sample was blood. The CDR3, as DNA: TGCAGTGCCCCCTTAAGGGGGAGTACAGATACGCAGTATTTT. Its protein product is CSAPLRGSTDTQYF.